This TCR beta chain was sequenced for a study of blood T cell repertoires in COVID-19. On the study more broadly: COVID-19 samples from acute and convalescent phases originated in the United States, Italy and Spain. The analysed material was cDNA or gDNA that came from T cells, B-cell-depleted T cells, or PBMCs.

Methods used by the authors: Nucleated cell counts were estimated from reference gene primer amplification. Clones were sequenced by immunoSEQ multiplex PCR, and TCRdb holds only the in-frame ones, with some missing. D and trimming were read from the DNA, whereas the V and J calls and clone size are those reported in that table. Of 350,000 to 550,000 clones in the sample, 80% to 90% are singletons; the top ten hold over 4%. CDR1 MDHEN and CDR2 SYDVKM come from the germline V gene. There are 16 residues in the CDR3. V gave up 2 bases and J gave up 5 bases; unmatched junction bases: 11. The sequencing sample was made of peripheral blood. This TCR was sampled from a woman aged 25 to 39 with acute or convalescent COVID-19. The chain carries TRBV28 and TRBJ1-2; 7 bases align to TRBD1. Here the CDR3 DNA reads TGTGCCAGCAGTTTAATTCTCGGGGGACAGATATATGGCTACACCTTC. This codes for CASSLILGGQIYGYTF.